This TCR beta chain is from a study of T cell changes during pregnancy in multiple sclerosis. The V and J ends lost 3 bases and 3 bases respectively, with 12 bases between them. CDR1 and CDR2 (germline): WNHNN, SYGVQD (reference sequence). This CDR3 spans 14 amino acids. Profiling relied on immunoSEQ multiplex PCR, and the TCRdb table lists in-frame clones only, not all of them. The sample has fewer than 70,000 clones, around 94% seen once. The receptor was isolated from a female donor with multiple sclerosis, enrolled in a pregnancy study. Sequenced material: CD8+ T cells from peripheral blood mononuclear cells, taken in the third trimester of pregnancy. The chain carries TRBV10-1 and TRBJ2-7; D possibly corresponds to TRBD1 (6 bases). The CDR3 DNA is TGCGCCAGCAGTGACTCCGAGGGGGACTACGAGCAGTACTTC. It is translated as CASSDSEGDYEQYF.